The 10 T cell receptor beta chains in this list originate from one sample, sequenced in a study of spatial heterogeneity in lung cancer (dated 2019 in TCRdb). Summary of the overall study and its limitations: The tumor nonsynonymous mutation count correlated with the number of expanded intratumoral alpha and beta TCRs.

The time point tag for this specimen amounts to: sample taken at primary tumor resection. Libraries were constructed by 5' RACE. This sample was sequenced with a NextSeq 500. Using fastp trimming at Q25 and MiXCR clonotype assembly, TCRdb reanalyzed the public sequencing data and kept in-frame beta chains. All rows with the same CDR3 protein become a single entry with the most common DNA and genes. In all, the sample holds approximately 12,000 distinct CDR3 sequences, and approximately 4.8% of those were seen once. Clones ranked in the top ten supply roughly a quarter of the sample. For these receptors, no antigen is known. The sample here was lung tumor tissue, taken at surgery. The receptor set was obtained from a male donor with early-stage non-small cell lung cancer.

As for this clonotype: Given a much more abundant clone one base away, this may be a read error. This sequence joins TRBV11-3 and TRBJ2-3, with D possibly being TRBD1 (6 bases). CDR1 SGHNT and CDR2 YENEEA come from the germline V gene. The CDR3 is 14 residues long. The CDR3 bases are TGTGTCAGCAGCTTGGACAGTTCAAAAGATACGCAGTATTTT. It translates to CVSSLDSSKDTQYF.

This clonotype was observed at least ten times. V is TRBV12-3 or TRBV12-4 and J is TRBJ2-5; 12 positions agree with TRBD2. The CDR3 consists of 15 residues. V shed 5 bases, J shed 4 bases, and the junction held 5 bases outside the gene matches. The CDR3 sequence: CASSPSGGARETQYF. Written as DNA, the CDR3 is TGTGCCAGCAGTCCTAGCGGGGGGGCCCGAGAGACCCAGTACTTC.

Many counts were recorded for this clonotype. CDR3 in DNA: TGTGCCAGCAGCCAAAGAGAGGGGGCTGAAGCTTTCTTT. Translated, it gives CASSQREGAEAFF. The genes are TRBV7-2 and TRBJ1-1; D is perhaps TRBD1 (6 bases). The CDR3 is made up of 13 amino acids. Germline V gene data show CDR1 as SGHTA and CDR2 as FQGNSA. The germline V and J ends were trimmed by 5 bases and 6 bases, with 13 bases remaining between them.

J is TRBJ1-5 and V is TRBV6-6; 9 bases are shared with TRBD1. This CDR3 has 14 amino acids. Germline lookup yields CDR1 MNHNY and CDR2 SVGAGI (reference sequence). Germline trimming cut 7 bases from V and 8 bases from J; bases unmatched to any gene: 9. CDR3 region: CASNDYRGLEPQHF. The CDR3 nucleotides read TGTGCCAGCAATGATTACAGGGGGCTGGAGCCCCAGCATTTT.

This clonotype came up many times. The rearrangement links TRBV6-5 to TRBJ2-5; D is perhaps TRBD1 (7 bases). Germline V gives CDR1 MNHEY, CDR2 SVGAGI. This CDR3 is 15 amino acids long. V was clipped by 5 bases and J by 0 bases, with 13 bases between them. The CDR3 DNA reads TGTGCCAGCAGTAGGAGGGGGCGGTACCAAGAGACCCAGTACTTC. Residues: CASSRRGRYQETQYF.

Ten or more counts support this clonotype. This chain uses TRBV7-2 with TRBJ1-6; D is undetermined. This CDR3 is 13 amino acids long. CDR1 and CDR2 (germline): SGHTA, FQGNSA. The ends were cut back, 1 base at V and 9 bases at J, with 7 bases in the middle. CDR3 nucleotide sequence: TGTGCCAGCAGCTTAGGAAGGACTTCACCCCTCCACTTT. Translating gives CASSLGRTSPLHF.

This clonotype is medium-sized (0.01 to 0.1%) in the sample. This CDR3 reads CAISTGHDEKLFF. The DNA of the CDR3 is TGTGCCATCAGTACGGGACATGATGAAAAACTGTTTTTT. This rearrangement joins TRBV10-3 to TRBJ1-4, with D possibly TRBD1 on 6 matching bases. Germline lookup yields CDR1 ENHRY and CDR2 SYGVKD. Trimming shortened V by 5 bases and J by 6 bases, and 10 bases separated the two germline ends. The CDR3 totals 13 residues.

This clonotype was seen many times. The chain uses TRBV5-1 and TRBJ2-5; 8 bases match TRBD1. This CDR3 spans 14 amino acids. With V trimmed by 0 bases and J by 4 bases, 2 bases remained unmatched. CDR1 SGHRS and CDR2 YFSETQ come from the germline V gene. The CDR3 DNA reads TGCGCCAGCAGCTTGGCCGACAGGGGAGAGACCCAGTACTTC. As protein: CASSLADRGETQYF.

At least ten counts were recorded for this clonotype. The gene calls are TRBV7-2 and TRBJ2-3; D unresolved. V lost 5 bases and J lost 0, with 15 bases in between. Germline-derived CDR1 and CDR2 are SGHTA and FQGNSA. This CDR3 region has 16 residues. CDR3 region: CASSPSPFYSTDTQYF. The CDR3 DNA is TGTGCCAGCAGCCCCTCGCCTTTTTATAGCACAGATACGCAGTATTTT. Full variable domain (remainder filled in from reference TRBV7-2 and TRBJ2-3): GAGVSQSPSNKVTEKGKDVELRCDPISGHTALYWYRQSLGQGLEFLIYFQGNSAPDKSGLPSDRFSAERTGGSVSTLTIQRTQQEDSAVYLCASSPSPFYSTDTQYFGPGTRLTVL.

The J gene is TRBJ1-5, the V gene TRBV4-3; TRBD1 is a possible D gene (5 bases). Trimming removed 1 base from V and 4 bases from J, with 11 bases in between. CDR1 and CDR2 from the germline V gene are LGHNA and YSLEER. This CDR3 is 15 amino acids long. The CDR3 loop reads CASSQGRGSNQPQHF. The CDR3 bases are TGCGCCAGCAGCCAAGGGAGGGGCAGTAATCAGCCCCAGCATTTT.